This T cell receptor (beta chain) was obtained from a study of T cell changes during pregnancy in multiple sclerosis. The repertoire was sequenced with immunoSEQ multiplex PCR; TCRdb's copy has only in-frame clones and lacks some. Found here are some 94,000 clones, roughly 90% of them singletons; the top ten hold about 1.5%. The CDR3 sequence is 12 residues long. The source of this sequence is a female donor with multiple sclerosis, enrolled in a pregnancy study. The sample in question was peripheral blood, obtained in the first trimester of pregnancy. The chain joins TRBV12-2 to TRBJ2-1; the table assigns TRBD2, which was not confirmed against the DNA. TRBV12-2 is termed a pseudogene. For the CDR3, the DNA is TGTGCAAGTCGCTCAGGAGGCAATGAGCAGTTCTTC. Amino acid sequence: CASRSGGNEQFF.